The 12 T cell receptor beta chains reported below all come from one sample, sequenced in a study of blood T cells in healthy people across ages (dated by TCRdb to between 2015 and 2016). Library preparation was by 5' RACE. For sequencing, an Illumina HiSeq 2500 was employed. A second 7 to 11 cycle PCR used a sample-barcoded 5' primer and a J-beta primer mix. The raw public reads went through TCRdb reprocessing: fastp at Q25, MiXCR clone calling, in-frame beta chains kept. Here each entry gathers all rows of one CDR3 protein and keeps the most common genes and DNA. In all, the sample holds 1.5 million to 2 million distinct CDR3 sequences, and around half of those were seen once. Around 2.1% of the sample belongs to the ten largest clones. Sequenced: blood. The source is a woman in her thirties or forties in good health.

The gene calls are TRBV28 and TRBJ1-2, with unresolved D. Germline CDR1 is MDHEN and CDR2 is SYDVKM. Trimming took 5 bases from V and 8 from J, leaving 9 bases between them. This CDR3 is built from 11 residues. The CDR3 DNA follows: TGTGCCAGCAGTAAAAGGGAGGGCTACACCTTC. Translated: CASSKREGYTF.

This clonotype was seen many times. The DNA of the CDR3 is TGTGCCAGCAGTTACCAGCGTGGGGCATCAGATACGCAGTATTTT. Translated: CASSYQRGASDTQYF. The rearrangement uses TRBV6-5 and TRBJ2-3, with D perhaps TRBD1 (5 bases). The germline V and J ends were trimmed by 2 bases and 4 bases, with 13 bases remaining between them. Per the germline V gene, CDR1 is MNHEY and CDR2 is SVGAGI. The CDR3 totals 15 residues.

This chain uses TRBV3-1 with TRBJ1-2, with no clear D. The CDR3 totals 15 residues. Germline V lookup: CDR1 LGHDT, CDR2 YNNKEL (reference sequence). V lost 2 bases, J lost 4 bases, and 14 bases lay in between. CDR3 sequence: CASSQRSTGVYGYTF. CDR3 coding DNA: TGTGCCAGCAGCCAACGCTCGACGGGCGTCTATGGCTACACCTTC.

The chain is built from TRBV7-2 and TRBJ2-7; 11 nucleotides line up with TRBD1. The germline gives CDR1 SGHTA, CDR2 FQGNSA. V shed 5 bases, J shed 1 base, and the junction held 4 bases outside the gene matches. The CDR3 sequence is 15 residues long. The CDR3 loop is CASSGQGAVSYEQYF. The CDR3 DNA is TGTGCCAGCAGCGGACAGGGGGCGGTATCCTACGAGCAGTACTTC.

This chain uses TRBV5-6 with TRBJ1-2; D uncertain. Trimming took 3 bases from V and 5 from J, leaving 14 bases between them. Germline V gene sequence: CDR1 SGHDT, CDR2 YYEEEE. The CDR3 has 14 residues. In DNA form, the CDR3 reads TGTGCCAGCAGCTCTTCAGCTATAGGGTATGGCTACACCTTC. Translating gives CASSSSAIGYGYTF.

The chain has TRBV5-6 and TRBJ2-7; perhaps TRBD1 as D (5 bases). With 0 bases removed from V and 2 bases from J, the gap between germline ends came to 15 bases. CDR1 and CDR2 from the germline V gene are SGHDT and YYEEEE. The CDR3 has 16 residues. The chain's CDR3 is CASSLGRQGLPYEQYF. CDR3 coding DNA: TGTGCCAGCAGCTTGGGACGGCAGGGCCTCCCCTACGAGCAGTACTTC.

V is TRBV7-8 and J is TRBJ2-3; 10 bases are shared with TRBD2. CDR3 size: 15 residues. V was clipped by 6 bases and J by 1 base; unmatched bases: 4. Looked up from germline, CDR1 is SGHVS and CDR2 is FQNEAQ. DNA of the CDR3: TGTGCCAGCAGGGGGGGACTAGCGCGCACAGATACGCAGTATTTT. It yields the protein CASRGGLARTDTQYF.

The count of this clonotype is one. The chain has TRBV29-1 and TRBJ2-1; D ambiguous. The V end lost 5 bases, the J end lost 9 bases, and 8 bases lay between the germline ends. Germline CDR1 is SQVTM and CDR2 is ANQGSEA. CDR3 length equals 10 residues. In DNA form, the CDR3 reads TGCAGCGTTACCGTGGCTGAGCAGTTCTTC. It yields the protein CSVTVAEQFF.

The chain uses TRBV9 and TRBJ2-1; 9 bases match TRBD1. CDR3 length equals 18 residues. V dropped 1 base and J dropped 5; count of bases not matched to a gene: 13. Germline loops: CDR1 SGDLS, CDR2 YYNGEE. DNA for the CDR3: TGTGCCAGCAGCGTAAGGACAGGGGTCGCTTCTAAGGACAATGAGCAGTTCTTC. Protein sequence: CASSVRTGVASKDNEQFF.

As for this clonotype: A much larger clone differs by one base, so this may be a read error. CDR3 nucleotides: TGTGCCAGCAGAGAACCAGACAGGGCGGGCTACGAGCAGTTCTTC. Translating it yields CASREPDRAGYEQFF. The J gene is TRBJ2-1, the V gene TRBV28; 7 nucleotides align to TRBD1. The ends lost 6 bases at V and 10 bases at J; junction bases unmatched: 15. The CDR3 length is 15 residues. CDR1 is MDHEN and CDR2 is SYDVKM in the germline V gene.

This clonotype was seen a few times. J is TRBJ2-7 and V is TRBV5-1, with TRBD1 identical over 7 bases. The end of the DNA fits TRBJ2-5 better, so the J call may be wrong. The CDR3 covers 17 residues. Per germline, CDR1 SGHRS and CDR2 YFSETQ. This CDR3 is CASTQRQGVFSRETQYF. The CDR3 nucleotides read TGCGCCAGCACCCAAAGACAGGGTGTTTTTTCGAGGGAGACCCAGTACTTC.

The J gene is TRBJ1-5, the V gene TRBV20-1; 7 positions agree with TRBD1. The CDR3 extends over 16 amino acids. CDR1 is DFQATT, CDR2 SNEGSKA, per germline (reference sequence). J was trimmed by 7 bases and V by 1 base; bases with no gene match: 13. In DNA, the CDR3 is TGCAGTGCTAGAGCCCAGACAGGGAGCATGGGACAGCCCCAGCATTTT. Translation: CSARAQTGSMGQPQHF.